One and the same sample provided the 29 T cell receptor beta chains below, sequenced in a study of T cell repertoires in cytomegalovirus infection. In TCRdb, the reads were re-called with MiXCR into one record per CDR3 protein. The repertoire consists of a few hundred thousand distinct CDR3 sequences, with about 15% occurring once and the leading ten covering around half. Sequenced material: CD8+ T cells from PBMCs. These receptors came from a human donor in good health (CMV status not recorded). Some clones in this sample may be carry-over from other donors' samples.

This clonotype was seen a handful of times. The chain joins TRBV4-1 to TRBJ2-2; TRBD2 matches 9 bases. CDR1 is MGHRA, CDR2 YSYEKL, per germline. V shed 3 bases, J shed 3 bases, and the junction held 5 bases outside the gene matches. The CDR3 extends over 16 amino acids. CDR3 loop: CASSQGAGGDTGELFF. In nucleotides, the CDR3 is TGCGCCAGCAGCCAGGGGGCGGGGGGGGACACCGGGGAGCTGTTTTTT.

The sample holds a few counts of this clonotype. J is TRBJ2-3 and V is TRBV29-1; 7 bases line up with TRBD1. CDR3 length: 13 residues. J gave up 4 bases and V 8 bases, and 9 bases lay outside the gene matches. The germline gives CDR1 SQVTM, CDR2 ANQGSEA. The CDR3: CSYRNRGPDTQYF. Here the CDR3 DNA reads TGCAGCTATCGAAACAGGGGTCCAGATACGCAGTATTTT.

The chain combines TRBV9 with TRBJ2-1, with D perhaps being TRBD1 or TRBD2 (6 bases each). There are 16 residues in the CDR3. V was pared by 2 bases and J by 0 bases, with 12 bases between. Per the germline V gene, CDR1 is SGDLS and CDR2 is YYNGEE. The CDR3 loop is CASSVREGGSYNEQFF. The CDR3 DNA reads as TGTGCCAGCAGCGTGAGAGAGGGGGGCTCCTACAATGAGCAGTTCTTC.

This clonotype was recorded many times. This chain joins TRBV7-6 and TRBJ2-5; D is unclear. V was clipped by 1 base and J by 2 bases, with 17 bases between them. Germline values: CDR1 SGHVS, CDR2 FNYEAQ. The CDR3 spans 17 residues. DNA for the CDR3: TGTGCCAGCAGCTTAGTTCCGCCCATCTACCCACAAGAGACCCAGTACTTC. Translated: CASSLVPPIYPQETQYF.

The CDR3 is CASSFGTSNQPQHF. The CDR3 region has the DNA TGTGCCAGCAGCTTTGGCACGAGCAATCAGCCCCAGCATTTT. The chain carries TRBV11-2 and TRBJ1-5, with D uncertain. The germline gives CDR1 SGHAT, CDR2 FQNNGV. The germline V and J ends were trimmed by 3 bases and 1 base, with 7 bases remaining between them. This CDR3 comprises 14 residues.

The J gene is TRBJ2-2, the V gene TRBV5-4, with TRBD1 matching over 7 bases. Trimming removed 4 bases from V and 9 bases from J; junction bases left unmatched: 6. CDR1 and CDR2 from the germline V gene are SGHNT and YYREEE (reference sequence). The CDR3 is 13 amino acids. CDR3 amino acids: CASSLAGGRELFF. CDR3 nucleotide sequence: TGTGCCAGCAGCCTCGCAGGGGGTCGGGAGCTGTTTTTT.

The DNA for the CDR3 is TGTGCCAGCAGTGAATGGGGGATTGGCACCGGGGAGCTGTTTTTT. Protein: CASSEWGIGTGELFF. The chain recombines TRBV6-1 with TRBJ2-2; D possibly matches TRBD1 or TRBD2 (5 bases each). Per the germline V gene, CDR1 is MNHNS and CDR2 is SASEGT. Between the trimmed V and J ends, which lost 2 bases and 4 bases, there was a span of 11 bases. CDR3 length equals 15 residues.

The rearrangement joins TRBV2 to TRBJ2-3; D remains unclear. Germline loops: CDR1 SNHLY, CDR2 FYNNEI. The CDR3 loop spans 12 amino acids. Trimming left V 3 bases short and J 4 bases short, with 5 bases between. CDR3 loop: CASSEDPDTQYF. Written as DNA, the CDR3 is TGTGCCAGCAGTGAGGACCCAGATACGCAGTATTTT.

There are many counts of this clonotype. DNA for the CDR3: TGTGCCAGCAGTACCGGGACAGCCTCCTACAATGAGCAGTTCTTC. Its protein product is CASSTGTASYNEQFF. The chain has TRBV7-3 and TRBJ2-1; TRBD1 matches 7 bases. Germline values: CDR1 SGHTA, CDR2 FQGTGA. This CDR3 is built from 15 residues. V lost 6 bases and J lost 0; bases outside the gene matches: 5.

This clonotype was found many times. The chain carries TRBV6-6 and TRBJ2-7; possibly TRBD2 for D (5 bases). CDR1 and CDR2 (germline): MNHNY, SVGAGI (reference sequence). V was pared by 6 bases and J by 3 bases, with 9 bases between. The CDR3 runs 12 residues. CDR3 sequence reads: CASSYGVYEQYF. The DNA of the CDR3 is TGTGCCAGCAGCTACGGGGTCTACGAGCAGTACTTC.

This sequence joins TRBV6-5 and TRBJ2-5; the D gene is possibly TRBD1 (6 bases). V was clipped by 4 bases and J by 1 base, with 10 bases between them. Germline V gene lookup returns CDR1 MNHEY and CDR2 SVGAGI. The CDR3 has 14 amino acids. The CDR3 here is CASSSQGPQETQYF. The CDR3, as DNA: TGTGCCAGCAGTTCACAGGGACCCCAAGAGACCCAGTACTTC.

V gene TRBV6-6 combines with J gene TRBJ1-4, with D perhaps TRBD1 (5 bases). V was cut by 2 bases and J by 8 bases, with 15 bases left in between. The CDR3 runs 15 residues. CDR1 is MNHNY, CDR2 SVGAGI, per germline (reference sequence). The CDR3 DNA sequence: TGTGCCAGCAGTTACACGACAGAGGGGAAGGAAAAACTGTTTTTT. As protein: CASSYTTEGKEKLFF.

This clonotype was seen many times. This rearrangement joins TRBV25-1 to TRBJ1-5, with 7 nucleotides matching TRBD1. Germline V lookup: CDR1 MGHDK, CDR2 SYGVNS. This CDR3 has 15 residues. J gave up 4 bases and V 6 bases, and 9 bases lay outside the gene matches. CDR3 protein: CASSHRDSLNQPQHF. CDR3 coding DNA: TGTGCCAGCAGCCACAGGGACAGCTTAAATCAGCCCCAGCATTTT. Drawing the rest from reference TRBV25-1 and TRBJ1-5, the complete variable domain is EADIYQTPRYLVIGTGKKITLECSQTMGHDKMYWYQQDPGMELHLIHYSYGVNSTEKGDLSSESTVSRIRTEHFPLTLESARPSHTSQYLCASSHRDSLNQPQHFGDGTRLSIL.

This clonotype was found many times. The rearrangement joins TRBV7-2 to TRBJ2-6; D ambiguous. The CDR3 has 14 amino acids. CDR1 is SGHTA and CDR2 is FQGNSA in the germline V gene. Trimming cost V 5 bases and J 2 bases, with 7 bases left between them. The CDR3 loop reads CASSQWAGANVLTF. As DNA, the CDR3 is TGTGCCAGCAGCCAGTGGGCTGGGGCCAACGTCCTGACTTTC.

The sample holds many counts of this clonotype. This chain uses TRBV7-6 with TRBJ2-1; 9 bases align to TRBD1. With 1 base clipped from V and 9 bases from J, the junction kept 10 bases outside the gene matches. This CDR3 comprises 16 residues. CDR1 and CDR2 from the germline V gene are SGHVS and FNYEAQ. CDR3 nucleotide sequence: TGTGCCAGCAGCTTAGATCCCGGACAGGGGCCCACTGAGCAGTTCTTC. As protein: CASSLDPGQGPTEQFF.

The chain combines TRBV5-5 with TRBJ2-7; a possible D gene is TRBD2 (7 bases). Germline CDR1 is SGHKS and CDR2 is YYEKEE (reference sequence). This CDR3 spans 14 amino acids. The germline V and J ends were trimmed by 6 bases and 7 bases, with 20 bases remaining between them. CDR3 nucleotide sequence: TGTGCCAGCAATCAAGCCGGGGGGCTGCTGGAGCAGTACTTC. Its translation: CASNQAGGLLEQYF.

As for this clonotype: A single base separates this from a much larger clone, so it may be a read error. The chain has TRBV7-4 and TRBJ1-1, with TRBD1 as a possible D gene (5 bases). The CDR3 has 17 residues. The germline V gene encodes CDR1 SGHVT and CDR2 SQSDAQ. The DNA for the CDR3 is TGTACCAGCAGCTTAGGAGTAGGGGACCAGGTGGACACTGAAGCTTTCTTT. Protein sequence: CTSSLGVGDQVDTEAFF.

The chain is built from TRBV19 and TRBJ1-2; TRBD1 matches 8 bases. The CDR3 extends over 15 amino acids. V dropped 5 bases and J dropped 3; count of bases not matched to a gene: 8. Germline V gene lookup returns CDR1 LNHDA and CDR2 SQIVND (reference sequence). In DNA form, the CDR3 reads TGTGCCAGTAGTTACCTCGGACAGGGCGACTATGGCTACACCTTC. It yields the protein CASSYLGQGDYGYTF.

There are many counts of this clonotype. The chain recombines TRBV7-9 with TRBJ2-1; D possibly corresponds to TRBD1 (6 bases). The ends were cut back, 5 bases at V and 4 bases at J, with 18 bases in the middle. Looked up from germline, CDR1 is SEHNR and CDR2 is FQNEAQ (reference sequence). This CDR3 has 16 residues. The CDR3 here is CASSPDGTRRYNEQFF. The CDR3 region has the DNA TGTGCCAGCAGCCCAGACGGGACAAGACGTTACAATGAGCAGTTCTTC.

This clonotype was seen many times. The chain uses TRBV29-1 and TRBJ2-7; a possible D gene is TRBD2 (5 bases). Germline assignment: CDR1 SQVTM and CDR2 ANQGSEA. CDR3 length: 11 amino acids. Between the trimmed V and J ends, which lost 6 bases and 3 bases, there was a span of 9 bases. CDR3 loop: CSVPGDYEQYF. DNA of the CDR3: TGCAGCGTCCCCGGGGACTACGAGCAGTACTTC.

This clonotype was recorded a few times. The CDR3 DNA reads as TGTGCCAGCAGCGCCCGGGACAGGGGGAACGAGCAGTACTTC. Its protein product is CASSARDRGNEQYF. The chain joins TRBV7-8 to TRBJ2-7, with 11 bases lining up with TRBD1. J was trimmed by 5 bases and V by 5 bases; bases with no gene match: 5. Germline CDR1 and CDR2: SGHVS and FQNEAQ. CDR3 length equals 14 residues.

V and J are TRBV6-2 or TRBV6-3 and TRBJ2-7, with 10 bases lining up with TRBD2. The CDR3 is 15 amino acids. V was pared by 7 bases and J by 0 bases, with 6 bases of the junction left unmatched. Germline values: CDR1 MNHEY, CDR2 SVGEGT. The CDR3 protein is CASMGASGGSYEQYF. The CDR3 DNA is TGTGCCAGCATGGGGGCTAGCGGGGGCTCCTACGAGCAGTACTTC.

This clonotype was picked up many times. The chain's CDR3 is CASSLVLSLLSYNEQFF. For the CDR3, the DNA is TGTGCCAGCAGCTTAGTTCTTAGCCTCCTCTCCTACAATGAGCAGTTCTTC. The chain couples TRBV7-2 to TRBJ2-1; unclear D gene. The germline V gene encodes CDR1 SGHTA and CDR2 FQGNSA. Trimming took 1 base from V and 0 from J, leaving 13 bases between them. This CDR3 has 17 amino acids.

This clonotype was found a few times. This sequence joins TRBV6-6 and TRBJ2-7; D possibly matches TRBD1 or TRBD2 (6 bases each). Trimming cost V 7 bases and J 3 bases, with 19 bases left between them. CDR1 is MNHNY and CDR2 is SVGAGI in the germline V gene (reference sequence). CDR3 length: 15 residues. The CDR3 DNA reads as TGTGCCAGCACCATGGGGGGCCTTAGACACTACGAGCAGTACTTC. Its translation is CASTMGGLRHYEQYF.

The chain carries TRBV25-1 and TRBJ1-1; tentative D call: TRBD1 (5 bases). The germline V gene has CDR1 MGHDK and CDR2 SYGVNS. V lost 2 bases, J lost 2 bases, and 12 bases lay in between. This CDR3 region has 15 residues. CDR3: CASSEGGTGNTEAFF. The CDR3 DNA reads as TGTGCCAGCAGTGAAGGTGGGACGGGAAACACTGAAGCTTTCTTT. The full variable domain, in which reference TRBV25-1 and TRBJ1-1 provide the parts outside the CDR3, is EADIYQTPRYLVIGTGKKITLECSQTMGHDKMYWYQQDPGMELHLIHYSYGVNSTEKGDLSSESTVSRIRTEHFPLTLESARPSHTSQYLCASSEGGTGNTEAFFGQGTRLTVV.

The table lists this clonotype with many counts. This rearrangement joins TRBV11-3 to TRBJ1-1; D is uncertain. The CDR3 consists of 13 residues. With 3 bases removed from V and 0 bases from J, the gap between germline ends came to 5 bases. CDR1 and CDR2 from the germline V gene are SGHNT and YENEEA. The DNA for the CDR3 is TGTGCCAGCAGCTTTTCCCTGAACACTGAAGCTTTCTTT. Protein sequence: CASSFSLNTEAFF. The whole variable domain, filled in from reference TRBV11-3 and TRBJ1-1, reads EAGVVQSPRYKIIEKKQPVAFWCNPISGHNTLYWYLQNLGQGPELLIRYENEEAVDDSQLPKDRFSAERLKGVDSTLKIQPAELGDSAVYLCASSFSLNTEAFFGQGTRLTVV.

Ten or more counts support this clonotype. V and J are TRBV7-2 and TRBJ2-3, with a weak D call TRBD2 (5 bases). CDR1 SGHTA and CDR2 FQGNSA come from the germline V gene. The germline V and J ends were trimmed by 5 bases and 11 bases, with 20 bases remaining between them. This CDR3 spans 14 amino acids. The CDR3 sequence is CASSDPPLGSLQYF. The CDR3 bases are TGTGCCAGCAGCGACCCCCCTTTGGGGAGCCTGCAGTATTTT.

The chain joins TRBV6-6 to TRBJ2-5; 11 bases fit TRBD1. The CDR3 extends over 16 amino acids. Germline V gives CDR1 MNHNY, CDR2 SVGAGI (reference sequence). The trim removed 2 bases at V and 3 bases at J, leaving 5 bases unmatched. CDR3 region: CASSYPDRGLEETQYF. CDR3 coding DNA: TGTGCCAGCAGTTACCCGGACAGGGGGCTTGAAGAGACCCAGTACTTC.

This clonotype was detected a few times. The V and J genes are TRBV7-6 and TRBJ1-5, with a tentative D call TRBD1 (6 bases). The germline CDR1 and CDR2 sequences are SGHVS and FNYEAQ. V lost 4 bases and J 7 bases, leaving 14 bases between the germline ends. This CDR3 is 14 amino acids long. The CDR3 bases are TGTGCCAGCAGCTCACCAGGGGTGGGACAGCCCCAGCATTTT. Protein sequence: CASSSPGVGQPQHF.